One sample yielded the 13 T cell receptor beta chains listed below, sequenced in a study of blood T cell repertoires in COVID-19. The method was immunoSEQ multiplex PCR; TCRdb's version includes in-frame clones alone and lacks a portion of them. The repertoire holds fewer than 300,000 clones, with roughly 90% as singletons. The sample comprised peripheral blood. The origin of the receptors is a woman aged 25 to 39 with COVID-19, enrolled during active disease.

The V call is TRBV27, the J call TRBJ1-5; TRBD1 agrees at 8 bases. CDR1 and CDR2 from the germline V gene are MNHEY and SMNVEV (reference sequence). The CDR3 is 14 residues long. V lost 6 bases to trimming and J lost 4 bases; unmatched junction nucleotides: 5. As DNA, the CDR3 is TGTGCCAGCAGAATCGGACAGGGAAATCAGCCCCAGCATTTT. This codes for CASRIGQGNQPQHF.

The gene calls are TRBV19 and TRBJ1-5, with 9 bases matching TRBD1. The trim removed 5 bases at V and 6 bases at J, leaving 14 bases unmatched. The CDR3 loop spans 17 amino acids. Germline CDR1 LNHDA, CDR2 SQIVND (reference sequence). Here the CDR3 reads CASSHILPGQGTQPQHF. CDR3 DNA: TGTGCCAGTAGTCACATTTTACCGGGACAGGGAACTCAGCCCCAGCATTTT.

The chain combines TRBV5-4 with TRBJ1-1; TRBD1 might be the D (6 bases). V was trimmed by 0 bases and J by 5 bases, leaving 11 bases between them. The CDR3 loop spans 14 amino acids. Germline V lookup: CDR1 SGHNT, CDR2 YYREEE (reference sequence). The CDR3: CASSLEGGVTEAFF. In DNA form, the CDR3 reads TGTGCCAGCAGCTTGGAGGGGGGGGTGACTGAAGCTTTCTTT.

This chain joins TRBV9 and TRBJ1-2; no definite D call. This CDR3 region has 15 residues. With 0 bases removed from V and 6 bases from J, the gap between germline ends came to 15 bases. Germline assignment: CDR1 SGDLS and CDR2 YYNGEE. The CDR3 spells CASSVDGQPTNGYTF. CDR3 DNA sequence: TGTGCCAGCAGCGTAGATGGGCAGCCAACCAATGGCTACACCTTC. Using reference TRBV9 and TRBJ1-2 for the parts outside the CDR3, the full variable domain is DSGVTQTPKHLITATGQRVTLRCSPRSGDLSVYWYQQSLDQGLQFLIQYYNGEERAKGNILERFSAQQFPDLHSELNLSSLELGDSALYFCASSVDGQPTNGYTFGSGTRLTVV.

The rearrangement joins TRBV14 to TRBJ2-5, with D possibly being TRBD1 (6 bases). The CDR3 is made up of 13 amino acids. V was trimmed by 5 bases and J by 1 base, leaving 8 bases between them. Germline CDR1 and CDR2: SGHDN and FVKESK. The CDR3 loop reads CASSIRGQETQYF. CDR3 DNA sequence: TGTGCCAGCAGCATCAGGGGCCAAGAGACCCAGTACTTC.

The rearrangement links TRBV19 to TRBJ2-1, with no clear D. Germline V gene sequence: CDR1 LNHDA, CDR2 SQIVND (reference sequence). The V end lost 1 base, the J end lost 0 bases, and 4 bases lay between the germline ends. The CDR3 has 14 residues. CDR3 bases: TGTGCCAGTAGTATAGGCGACTCCTACAATGAGCAGTTCTTC. Translating it yields CASSIGDSYNEQFF.

V usage is TRBV19 and J usage is TRBJ2-3; no clear D gene. This CDR3 is 14 amino acids long. The germline V and J ends were trimmed by 1 base and 2 bases, with 7 bases remaining between them. CDR1 is LNHDA and CDR2 is SQIVND in the germline V gene (reference sequence). The CDR3 reads CASSIGSYTDTQYF. The CDR3 coding sequence is TGTGCCAGTAGTATAGGGTCCTACACAGATACGCAGTATTTT.

This chain connects TRBV5-6 to TRBJ2-1; 7 bases fit TRBD2. The CDR3 is 15 amino acids. The V gene's germline CDR1 is SGHDT and CDR2 YYEEEE. Losses at the gene ends were 4 bases for V and 8 bases for J; bases not matched to a gene: 12. The CDR3, as DNA: TGTGCCAGCAGCCCGCGGGAGTTCAATTCCCATGAGCAGTTCTTC. This gives the protein CASSPREFNSHEQFF. The full variable domain, rest sourced from reference TRBV5-6 and TRBJ2-1, is DAGVTQSPTHLIKTRGQQVTLRCSPKSGHDTVSWYQQALGQGPQFIFQYYEEEERQRGNFPDRFSGHQFPNYSSELNVNALLLGDSALYLCASSPREFNSHEQFFGPGTRLTVL.

In its sample, this clone was seen once. V is TRBV29-1 and J is TRBJ2-5; D is ambiguous. V was trimmed by 3 bases and J by 2 bases, leaving 7 bases between them. There are 12 residues in the CDR3. CDR1 is SQVTM and CDR2 is ANQGSEA in the germline V gene. The CDR3 sequence: CSVERQQETQYF. CDR3 bases: TGCAGCGTTGAGAGGCAGCAAGAGACCCAGTACTTC.

The chain is built from TRBV5-1 and TRBJ1-6; 7 bases are shared with TRBD1. The junction had 7 bases not matched to a gene; V was cut back by 2 bases and J by 8 bases. CDR3 length: 15 amino acids. Germline V gene sequence: CDR1 SGHRS, CDR2 YFSETQ. CDR3 nucleotides: TGCGCCAGCAGCTTATCCGACAGGGATCATTCACCCCTCCACTTT. Translated: CASSLSDRDHSPLHF.

This chain links TRBV27 with TRBJ2-1; TRBD2 agrees at 8 bases. After removal of 5 bases from V and 4 bases from J, the junction contained 7 bases not matched to a gene. Germline CDR1 MNHEY, CDR2 SMNVEV (reference sequence). This CDR3 is built from 15 residues. The CDR3 sequence is CASSITSGLYNEQFF. The CDR3 bases are TGTGCCAGCAGTATAACTAGCGGTCTGTACAATGAGCAGTTCTTC.

The chain joins TRBV6-6 to TRBJ1-1; D not certain. Germline V CDR1 and CDR2: MNHNY, SVGAGI (reference sequence). The length of the CDR3 is 14 residues. V was clipped by 4 bases and J by 1 base, with 10 bases between them. The CDR3 reads CASSSPGKNTEAFF. The CDR3 region has the DNA TGTGCCAGCAGTTCTCCGGGGAAGAACACTGAAGCTTTCTTT.

The V and J genes are TRBV24-1 and TRBJ2-2, with D maybe TRBD2 (7 bases). V was pared by 5 bases and J by 6 bases, with 15 bases between. CDR1 and CDR2 from the germline V gene are KGHDR and SFDVKD. This CDR3 contains 15 residues. DNA for the CDR3: TGTGCCACCAGTGCAGCCGGGGGGCGAGCCGGGGAGCTGTTTTTT. As protein: CATSAAGGRAGELFF.